This TCR beta chain originates from a study of cytomegalovirus exposure and HLA in healthy donors. Overall study context: Caucasian-associated ancestry cluster membership applied to approximately 81% of nearly 400 genotyped donors.

PCR primers comprised 60 Vbeta and 13 Jbeta primers. Clones were sequenced by immunoSEQ multiplex PCR, and TCRdb holds only the in-frame ones, with some missing. The profile covers some 120,000 clones, with 60% to 85% appearing a single time and about 1.6% taken by the ten largest. This clone was seen a handful of times. Its antigen is unknown. The germline V gene encodes CDR1 SGHNT and CDR2 YYREEE (reference sequence). Trimming stripped 4 bases from V and 2 bases from J, with 14 bases between. The CDR3 is made up of 15 amino acids. Findings of the study overall: According to a later analysis, most TCR beta chains associated with CMV appeared HLA-restricted. The authors excluded some V segments, including TRBV6-2 and TRBV6-3, as indistinguishable. Based on reports, TCR beta sequences accurately predicted HLA-A and HLA-B alleles for most subjects.

The chain joins TRBV5-4 to TRBJ2-3; maybe TRBD2 (5 bases). Sequencing was done on a sample of PBMCs. The clonotype originates from a woman between 18 and 29 years old in good health and CMV-seronegative. In nucleotides, the CDR3 is TGTGCCAGCAGCCGGACGGGGATCCACACAGATACGCAGTATTTT. Protein: CASSRTGIHTDTQYF.